These 9 T cell receptor beta chains share one sample of origin, sequenced in a study of T cell responses to AZD1222 COVID-19 vaccine (dated by TCRdb to about 2021). The time point label of this sample denotes: baseline before first vaccination. The receptor library was made with the immunoSEQ multiplex PCR assay. TCRdb provides this immuneACCESS table in a form limited to in-frame rearrangements. Some clones are lacking; in checked studies, under half of them reflect an unresolved V gene, and why the rest are absent is not known. This sample comprises approximately 150,000 clones, 85% to 90% of them detected only once. Around 1.6% of the sample comes from the top ten. The sample in question was peripheral blood, obtained on day 0 of AZD1222 vaccination. The source of these receptors is an adult in good health.

The rearrangement links TRBV7-6 to TRBJ1-1, with D possibly matching TRBD1 (6 bases). Germline CDR1 SGHVS, CDR2 FNYEAQ. V was clipped by 6 bases and J by 4 bases, with 18 bases between them. This CDR3 contains 15 residues. CDR3 bases: TGTGCCAGCAGTTCTTTCTTAGGGGGAGGCACTGAAGCTTTCTTT. This encodes CASSSFLGGGTEAFF.

Worth noting for this clone: One end of the junction varies from germline; a read error may be responsible. The chain links TRBV9 to TRBJ2-7, with D perhaps TRBD1 or TRBD2 (6 bases each). Germline V CDR1 and CDR2: SGDLS, YYNGEE. This CDR3 has 13 residues. In DNA form, the CDR3 reads TGTGCCAGCAGCGTAGACCCCTCCGGGGGCCCGTCCTTC. Amino acids: CASSVDPSGGPSF. Drawing the rest from reference TRBV9 and TRBJ2-7, the complete variable domain is DSGVTQTPKHLITATGQRVTLRCSPRSGDLSVYWYQQSLDQGLQFLIQYYNGEERAKGNILERFSAQQFPDLHSELNLSSLELGDSALYFCASSVDPSGGPSFGPGTRLTVT.

The CDR3 sequence: CASSLDGPRDTGELFF. The CDR3 bases are TGCGCCAGCAGCTTGGACGGGCCCCGGGACACCGGGGAGCTGTTTTTT. This sequence joins TRBV5-1 and TRBJ2-2; D unresolved. Trimming shortened V by 0 bases and J by 3 bases, and 12 bases separated the two germline ends. From germline, CDR1 is SGHRS and CDR2 YFSETQ. This CDR3 spans 16 amino acids.

CDR3 DNA sequence: TGTGCCTGGGCCCGGGAGGAGACTGAAGCTTTCTTT. It yields the protein CAWAREETEAFF. The chain has TRBV30 and TRBJ1-1; D remains unclear. Trimming left V 5 bases short and J 5 bases short, with 12 bases between. CDR3 length: 12 amino acids. Germline assignment: CDR1 GTSNPN and CDR2 SVGIG (reference sequence).

This chain uses TRBV6-5 with TRBJ1-4, with a tentative D call TRBD1 (6 bases). From germline, CDR1 is MNHEY and CDR2 SVGAGI. This CDR3 comprises 13 residues. Trimming stripped 8 bases from V and 2 bases from J, with 9 bases between. CDR3 nucleotide sequence: TGTGCCAGCCTCGGGGGCACTAATGAAAAACTGTTTTTT. Translating it yields CASLGGTNEKLFF.

The J gene is TRBJ1-4, the V gene TRBV10-1, with a tentative D call TRBD1 (6 bases). Per the germline V gene, CDR1 is WNHNN and CDR2 is SYGVQD (reference sequence). The CDR3 has 14 residues. Between the trimmed V and J ends, which lost 3 bases and 7 bases, there was a span of 12 bases. The CDR3 region has the DNA TGCGCCAGCAGTGACGGGGGGGCAGGTGAAAAACTGTTTTTT. Residues: CASSDGGAGEKLFF.

V usage is TRBV6-1 and J usage is TRBJ1-4, with D tentatively TRBD1 (5 bases). Germline loops: CDR1 MNHNS, CDR2 SASEGT. Trimming took 3 bases from V and 4 from J, leaving 12 bases between them. The CDR3 is 15 amino acids. This CDR3 is CASSEGTRFNEKLFF. The CDR3 DNA reads TGTGCCAGCAGTGAGGGGACTAGGTTTAATGAAAAACTGTTTTTT.

V usage is TRBV28 and J usage is TRBJ1-3; D is undetermined. Per the germline V gene, CDR1 is MDHEN and CDR2 is SYDVKM. CDR3 size: 14 residues. Trimming stripped 4 bases from V and 4 bases from J, with 11 bases between. CDR3 protein: CASSSSHTGNTIYF. CDR3 coding DNA: TGTGCCAGCAGTTCCTCCCACACAGGAAACACCATATATTTT. Combining the CDR3 with reference TRBV28 and TRBJ1-3 gives the whole variable domain DVKVTQSSRYLVKRTGEKVFLECVQDMDHENMFWYRQDPGLGLRLIYFSYDVKMKEKGDIPEGYSVSREKKERFSLILESASTNQTSMYLCASSSSHTGNTIYFGEGSWLTVV.

The chain uses TRBV19 and TRBJ1-3, with 9 positions matching TRBD1. CDR1 and CDR2 (germline): LNHDA, SQIVND (reference sequence). The CDR3 has 17 amino acids. V lost 6 bases, J lost 1 base, and 10 bases stayed unmatched. CDR3 DNA sequence: TGTGCCAGTAGCCCTGGGGGGACAGGGCGATCTGGAAACACCATATATTTT. This sequence encodes CASSPGGTGRSGNTIYF.